These T cell receptor beta chains were read from a single sample in a study of blood T cell repertoires in COVID-19. The protocol was immunoSEQ multiplex PCR, while the TCRdb copy is restricted to in-frame clones and leaves out a portion. The table records roughly 60,000 clones, over 80% of them present only once. Sequencing was done on a sample of peripheral blood. Receptors originate from a young man with COVID-19, enrolled during active disease. CDR3s leave out the opening cysteine and the closing phenylalanine or tryptophan.

j_call | v_call | cdr3_aa
TRBJ2-2 | TRBV4-1 | ASSQERSTGELF
TRBJ2-1 | TRBV3-1/TRBV3-2 | ASSQDGSGTEQF
TRBJ2-1 | TRBV19 | ASRLLGQAYNEQF
TRBJ1-1 | TRBV19 | ASTEPPNTEAF
TRBJ2-5 | TRBV14 | ASSQVGGAIKETQY
TRBJ1-2 | TRBV29-1 | SVESGDPSGGYGYT
TRBJ1-1 | TRBV2 | ASAGFRGKGTEAF
TRBJ1-6 | TRBV25-1 | ASSDTPSGARVSPLH
TRBJ1-5 | TRBV7-9 | ASSLEQGNQPQH
TRBJ2-1 | TRBV10-3 | AIRVTSGPSYNEQF
TRBJ2-2 | TRBV30 | ASPTNSTGELF
TRBJ2-3 | TRBV27 | ASAGLASTDTQY
TRBJ2-3 | TRBV2 | ASSEAGAPSTDTQY
TRBJ2-4 | TRBV30 | AWRQGANIQY
TRBJ2-3 | TRBV6-2/TRBV6-3 | ASSYSSISPDTQY
TRBJ2-7 | TRBV12-3/TRBV12-4 | ASSFGTEYEQY
TRBJ2-7 | TRBV2 | ASELFRSYEQY
TRBJ1-1 | TRBV30 | AWSEQRNTEAF
TRBJ1-5 | TRBV4-2 | ASSQGETHQPQH
TRBJ2-1 | TRBV6-6 | ASNGGDRRF
TRBJ1-1 | TRBV10-2 | ASGRGGQNMNTEAF
TRBJ2-3 | TRBV18 | ASSPQGAGVADTQY
TRBJ1-3 | TRBV5-6 | ASSLDFAAGNTIY
TRBJ2-7 | TRBV28 | ASRHSTGALYEQY
TRBJ2-7 | TRBV3-1/TRBV3-2 | ASSQGGSGNEQY
TRBJ1-5 | TRBV28 | ASRQPNQPQH
TRBJ2-5 | TRBV27 | ASSNYGTVQETQY
TRBJ2-7 | TRBV20-1 | SASGLAGGPSYEQY
TRBJ2-7 | TRBV10-3 | AISGRGEQY
TRBJ2-7 | TRBV19 | ASRQTSGSYEQY
TRBJ1-6 | TRBV29-1 | SVGTDYNSPLH
TRBJ2-7 | TRBV6-5 | ASSYLQGSSYEQY
TRBJ2-7 | TRBV9 | ASSPYSGSGEQY
TRBJ1-5 | TRBV11-1 | ASSPDNNQPQH
TRBJ2-3 | TRBV2 | ASSSWLSADTQY
TRBJ2-7 | TRBV27 | ASSELYQGEQY
TRBJ1-1 | TRBV2 | ASGDGQLNTEAF
TRBJ2-1 | TRBV6-2/TRBV6-3 | ASSPTRGSNNEQF
TRBJ2-3 | TRBV4-2 | ASSQATSPFTTDTQY
TRBJ2-7 | TRBV7-9 | ASSPRRGYEQY
TRBJ1-2 | TRBV27 | ASSLSTSTGYT